This TCR beta chain is drawn from a study of tumor-infiltrating lymphocytes in localized non-small cell lung cancer. General study findings and limits: TCRbeta sequencing showed higher T cell infiltration in tumors than uninvolved lung.

Remarks on this clone: The antigen is unknown.

This table comes from immunoSEQ multiplex PCR, and its TCRdb copy is limited to in-frame clones, with some not included. The sample includes about 15,000 clones, roughly 71% of them seen just once. Germline CDR1 is LGHNA and CDR2 is YSLEER. Trimming removed 0 bases at V and 4 bases at J, with 9 bases between. The CDR3 consists of 15 residues. The clonotype was recovered from a human donor with non-small cell lung cancer. V usage is TRBV4-3 and J usage is TRBJ1-4; D gene uncertain. Material: lung tumor tissue. The CDR3 loop is CASSQEERFNEKLFF. The DNA for the CDR3 is TGCGCCAGCAGCCAAGAAGAACGGTTTAATGAAAAACTGTTTTTT.